The clone carrying this TCR beta chain has more than one count but fewer than ten. Its target is not known. The source of the sample is a study of T cell repertoires in cytomegalovirus infection. Overall study: It can be stated that public TCR beta signatures indicated CMV infection as well as a matching HLA type.

Each CDR3 protein is one row after TCRdb ran MiXCR on the reads. The sample lists roughly 230,000 distinct CDR3 sequences, roughly 23% occurring once. Germline CDR1 reads MNHEY; CDR2 reads SMNVEV (reference sequence). The CDR3 extends over 13 amino acids. Trimming took 4 bases from V and 3 from J, leaving 9 bases between them. Study-wide findings and caveats: CMV carriers with the relevant HLA were identified by cumulative public TCR beta family frequency. The ex vivo response was dominated by HLA-C-restricted CMV-specific TCR beta clonotypes.

Sequencing used CD8+ T cells from PBMCs. The chain employs TRBV27 and TRBJ1-2; D ambiguous. The sequence came from a human donor in good health (CMV status not recorded). Some clones in this sample may be carry-over from other donors' samples. The CDR3 region is CASSSDGDYGYTF. DNA for the CDR3: TGTGCCAGCAGTTCTGACGGGGACTATGGCTACACCTTC.